The 17 T cell receptor beta chains reported below all come from one sample, sequenced in a study of blood T cell repertoires in COVID-19. Repertoires were generated with immunoSEQ multiplex PCR, while TCRdb's copy carries only in-frame clones and drops some. Of about 280,000 clones listed, around 84% are singletons. The specimen sequenced was PBMCs or T cells enriched from blood (not recorded which). These receptors all stem from a woman aged 45-60 years who had recovered from COVID-19.

V gene TRBV5-4 combines with J gene TRBJ2-1, with 9 bases matching TRBD2. This CDR3 region has 14 residues. With 4 bases clipped from V and 12 bases from J, the junction kept 11 bases outside the gene matches. Germline V gene lookup returns CDR1 SGHNT and CDR2 YYREEE (reference sequence). The CDR3, as DNA: TGTGCCAGCAGCCTGGGGTCTAGCGGGGTGGTGCAGTTCTTC. Translated, it gives CASSLGSSGVVQFF.

The genes are TRBV28 and TRBJ1-6; D possibly corresponds to TRBD1 (5 bases). The ends were cut back, 4 bases at V and 7 bases at J, with 17 bases in the middle. Germline CDR1 and CDR2: MDHEN and SYDVKM. The CDR3 sequence is 16 residues long. DNA of the CDR3: TGTGCCAGCAGTTATCCCCCGCGGGGCCGAAATTCACCCCTCCACTTT. Translated, it gives CASSYPPRGRNSPLHF. Full variable domain (missing parts from reference TRBV28 and TRBJ1-6): DVKVTQSSRYLVKRTGEKVFLECVQDMDHENMFWYRQDPGLGLRLIYFSYDVKMKEKGDIPEGYSVSREKKERFSLILESASTNQTSMYLCASSYPPRGRNSPLHFGNGTRLTVT.

The V and J genes are TRBV5-1 and TRBJ1-2, with 7 bases aligning to TRBD1. Germline CDR1 SGHRS, CDR2 YFSETQ. The CDR3 runs to 13 residues. With 4 bases clipped from V and 2 bases from J, the junction kept 2 bases outside the gene matches. DNA of the CDR3: TGCGCCAGCAGCGTGACAGGGAACTATGGCTACACCTTC. Amino acids: CASSVTGNYGYTF.

V and J are TRBV3-1 (or the pseudogene TRBV3-2) and TRBJ1-5; D is perhaps TRBD1 (5 bases). The germline gives CDR1 LGHDT, CDR2 YNNKEL (reference sequence). The V and J ends lost 1 base and 11 bases respectively, with 12 bases between them. This CDR3 has 13 amino acids. The CDR3 nucleotides read TGTGCCAGCAGCCAAGGGGGGGATATGGCCCAGCATTTT. Translated: CASSQGGDMAQHF.

The CDR3: CASSLDREKTYEQYF. DNA of the CDR3: TGTGCCAGCAGTCTGGACAGGGAGAAGACCTACGAGCAGTACTTC. This chain links TRBV6-2 or TRBV6-3 with TRBJ2-7; 8 bases are shared with TRBD1. The trim removed 5 bases at V and 2 bases at J, leaving 8 bases unmatched. Germline V gene lookup returns CDR1 MNHEY and CDR2 SVGEGT. CDR3 size: 15 residues.

V gene TRBV10-1 combines with J gene TRBJ1-6; a possible D gene is TRBD1 (5 bases). The V and J ends lost 6 bases and 9 bases respectively, with 24 bases between them. Germline CDR1 is WNHNN and CDR2 is SYGVQD (reference sequence). CDR3 length equals 17 residues. Written as DNA, the CDR3 is TGCGCCAGCAGAGACGAACGGAACAGGCCCGGGGGTTCACCCCTCCACTTT. This translates into CASRDERNRPGGSPLHF.

The V gene is TRBV6-5, the J gene TRBJ1-4; D is unclear. CDR3 length equals 15 residues. V lost 6 bases to trimming and J lost 3 bases, with 14 bases between them. Germline CDR1 is MNHEY and CDR2 is SVGAGI. The chain's CDR3 is CASRRGPAANEKLFF. The CDR3 bases are TGTGCCAGCAGACGTGGCCCTGCGGCTAATGAAAAACTGTTTTTT.

This chain links TRBV2 with TRBJ2-3, with D possibly matching TRBD2 (5 bases). The V end lost 5 bases, the J end lost 6 bases, and 9 bases lay between the germline ends. The germline gives CDR1 SNHLY, CDR2 FYNNEI. This CDR3 contains 12 residues. The CDR3 is CASSPTRDTQYF. CDR3 coding DNA: TGTGCCAGCAGTCCCACTAGGGATACGCAGTATTTT.

This clone was observed a handful of times. The rearrangement links TRBV5-4 to TRBJ2-7, with D hard to call. Germline V CDR1 and CDR2: SGHNT, YYREEE (reference sequence). The CDR3 has 11 residues. The V end was cut by 9 bases, the J end by 1 base, with 8 bases between. The CDR3 is CATSRSYEQYF. CDR3 sequence (DNA): TGTGCCACCTCGAGATCCTACGAGCAGTACTTC.

V gene TRBV18 combines with J gene TRBJ2-3; 8 bases line up with TRBD2. Losses at the gene ends were 3 bases for V and 4 bases for J; bases not matched to a gene: 6. CDR3 length: 15 residues. CDR1 KGHSH and CDR2 LQKENI come from the germline V gene. CDR3 in DNA: TGTGCCAGCTCACCGACTAGCGAGGTGGCAGATACGCAGTATTTT. It is translated as CASSPTSEVADTQYF.

The chain recombines TRBV20-1 with TRBJ2-3; maybe TRBD2 (6 bases). Germline CDR1 DFQATT, CDR2 SNEGSKA (reference sequence). V was cut by 3 bases and J by 2 bases, with 12 bases left in between. The CDR3 extends over 14 amino acids. DNA of the CDR3: TGCAGTGCTAGTTGGCGGGGATACACAGATACGCAGTATTTT. It specifies CSASWRGYTDTQYF.

This clone was seen a handful of times. The rearrangement uses TRBV12-3 or TRBV12-4 and TRBJ1-4; perhaps TRBD1 as D (5 bases). V lost 5 bases to trimming and J lost 7 bases, with 8 bases between them. The CDR3 extends over 12 amino acids. The CDR3 DNA reads as TGTGCCAGCAGTCCAGGGTTTGAAAAACTGTTTTTT. It translates to CASSPGFEKLFF.

This chain links TRBV10-3 with TRBJ2-7; 9 bases match TRBD1. V lost 9 bases and J lost 3; bases outside the gene matches: 9. The V gene's germline CDR1 is ENHRY and CDR2 SYGVKD. The CDR3 length is 14 residues. CDR3 region: CAITGTGLDYEQYF. CDR3 DNA: TGTGCCATTACCGGGACAGGGTTAGACTACGAGCAGTACTTC.

The genes are TRBV4-1 and TRBJ1-5; D not certain. CDR1 MGHRA and CDR2 YSYEKL come from the germline V gene. Between the trimmed V and J ends, which lost 2 bases and 4 bases, there was a span of 12 bases. The CDR3 extends over 15 amino acids. The CDR3 coding sequence is TGCGCCAGCAGCCAACCCTGGTCGGGGAATCAGCCCCAGCATTTT. Protein sequence: CASSQPWSGNQPQHF.

The chain joins TRBV30 to TRBJ2-1, with 9 bases matching TRBD1. Germline loops: CDR1 GTSNPN, CDR2 SVGIG (reference sequence). The J segment lost 15 bases and the V segment lost 3 bases, leaving 6 bases of the junction unmatched. The CDR3 has 11 amino acids. The CDR3 spells CAWSPGTGRFF. The CDR3 DNA reads as TGTGCCTGGAGCCCCGGGACAGGGCGGTTCTTC.

The gene calls are TRBV11-3 and TRBJ2-2; possibly TRBD2 for D (6 bases). V dropped 5 bases and J dropped 6 bases, with 7 bases sitting between them. CDR1 is SGHNT and CDR2 is YENEEA in the germline V gene. This CDR3 contains 12 residues. CDR3 loop: CASSPGAGELFF. The CDR3 nucleotides read TGTGCCAGCAGCCCGGGGGCCGGGGAGCTGTTTTTT.

The chain carries TRBV4-1 and TRBJ1-2; a weak D match, TRBD1 (6 bases). The germline V gene encodes CDR1 MGHRA and CDR2 YSYEKL. Trimming pared 0 bases from V and 1 base from J, leaving 6 bases between. The CDR3 is 14 amino acids. In nucleotides, the CDR3 is TGCGCCAGCAGCCAAGAACAGGGTAACTATGGCTACACCTTC. Translation: CASSQEQGNYGYTF.